This T cell receptor beta chain came from a study of blood T cell repertoires in COVID-19. Study information: COVID-19 samples collected from the United States, Italy and Spain covered acute and convalescent phases. Sample material is recorded as cDNA or gDNA derived from T cells, B-cell-depleted T cells, or PBMCs.

Trimming removed 4 bases at V and 0 bases at J, with 15 bases between. The CDR3 sequence is 16 residues long. Germline CDR1 LNHDA, CDR2 SQIVND (reference sequence). In the original analysis: Nucleated cell number was recorded as an estimate derived from reference gene primer amplification. Repertoires were generated with immunoSEQ multiplex PCR, while TCRdb's copy carries only in-frame clones and drops some. Clonal size and the V and J genes are those of that table, whereas D and trimming came from the DNA. Of under 200,000 clones in the sample, approximately 91% were seen once. J is TRBJ1-1 and V is TRBV19; D gene ambiguous. This TCR was recovered from a man between 18 and 29 years old with active or convalescent COVID-19. Sequencing was done on a sample of peripheral blood. Here the CDR3 DNA reads TGTGCCAGTAGTAGTCGGGAACAGAGCATGAACACTGAAGCTTTCTTT. It is translated as CASSSREQSMNTEAFF.